A single sample gave rise to the 26 T cell receptor beta chains below, sequenced in a study of cytomegalovirus exposure and HLA in healthy donors. The PCR contained 60 Vbeta and 13 Jbeta primers. Profiled with immunoSEQ multiplex PCR; TCRdb holds only in-frame clones, not every one. Here the sample spans roughly 120,000 clones, around three quarters being singletons. The specimen sequenced was PBMCs. These receptors came from a woman aged 40 to 50 in good health and CMV-seropositive.

This chain joins TRBV28 and TRBJ1-5; no clear D. The germline V gene encodes CDR1 MDHEN and CDR2 SYDVKM. The CDR3 contains 14 residues. V was trimmed by 3 bases and J by 3 bases, leaving 9 bases between them. DNA of the CDR3: TGTGCCAGCAGTTTCCAGGCGTTCAATCAGCCCCAGCATTTT. It codes for CASSFQAFNQPQHF. The full variable domain, rest sourced from reference TRBV28 and TRBJ1-5, is DVKVTQSSRYLVKRTGEKVFLECVQDMDHENMFWYRQDPGLGLRLIYFSYDVKMKEKGDIPEGYSVSREKKERFSLILESASTNQTSMYLCASSFQAFNQPQHFGDGTRLSIL.

The V call is TRBV28, the J call TRBJ1-3, with D possibly TRBD1 on 6 matching bases. CDR3 length equals 15 residues. Trimming took off 3 bases at V and 0 bases at J, with 9 bases between the two ends. The germline V gene encodes CDR1 MDHEN and CDR2 SYDVKM. The chain's CDR3 is CASSFLTGSGNTIYF. The CDR3 DNA follows: TGTGCCAGCAGTTTCCTGACAGGCTCTGGAAACACCATATATTTT. Supplemented by reference TRBV28 and TRBJ1-3, the full variable domain reads DVKVTQSSRYLVKRTGEKVFLECVQDMDHENMFWYRQDPGLGLRLIYFSYDVKMKEKGDIPEGYSVSREKKERFSLILESASTNQTSMYLCASSFLTGSGNTIYFGEGSWLTVV.

V usage is TRBV11-2 and J usage is TRBJ2-1; 10 nucleotides align to TRBD2. Germline-derived CDR1 and CDR2 are SGHAT and FQNNGV. V was clipped by 3 bases and J by 0 bases; unmatched bases: 5. The CDR3 has 17 residues. This CDR3 is CASSFPIAGGSYNEQFF. The CDR3 nucleotides read TGTGCCAGCAGCTTCCCAATAGCGGGGGGCTCCTACAATGAGCAGTTCTTC.

The chain employs TRBV15 and TRBJ1-1; D may be TRBD1 (5 bases). In germline, CDR1 is LNHNV, CDR2 YYDKDF (reference sequence). The V end was cut by 0 bases, the J end by 4 bases, with 9 bases between. This CDR3 region has 14 residues. The CDR3 DNA reads TGTGCCACCAGCAGAGACAGGGCTGCCACTGAAGCTTTCTTT. Amino acids: CATSRDRAATEAFF.

This clone was seen more than once but under ten times. V is TRBV7-9 and J is TRBJ1-2, with TRBD1 matching 7 bases. The CDR3 extends over 16 amino acids. Looked up from germline, CDR1 is SEHNR and CDR2 is FQNEAQ (reference sequence). V was clipped by 4 bases and J by 3 bases; unmatched bases: 11. The CDR3 DNA is TGTGCCAGCAGCTCCGTTCGAGGGGACAGAGACTATGGCTACACCTTC. Protein: CASSSVRGDRDYGYTF.

Regarding this clone: This CDR3 is also generated by other DNA sequences in the sample. CDR3 DNA: TGTGCCAGCAGTTTATGGGGGGGCACAGATACGCAGTATTTT. As protein: CASSLWGGTDTQYF. This chain connects TRBV27 to TRBJ2-3, with D possibly TRBD2 on 6 matching bases. Germline V gene data show CDR1 as MNHEY and CDR2 as SMNVEV (reference sequence). The CDR3 loop spans 14 amino acids. Trimming shortened V by 1 base and J by 1 base, and 6 bases separated the two germline ends.

The genes are TRBV2 and TRBJ1-5; TRBD1 is a possible D gene (6 bases). V gave up 9 bases and J gave up 4 bases, with 19 bases separating them. This CDR3 has 15 residues. Per the germline V gene, CDR1 is SNHLY and CDR2 is FYNNEI. The DNA for the CDR3 is TGTGCCAGTAATCTCTATGGGACACCTAATCAGCCCCAGCATTTT. This gives the protein CASNLYGTPNQPQHF.

The chain joins TRBV27 to TRBJ2-7, with 10 positions matching TRBD2. Germline loops: CDR1 MNHEY, CDR2 SMNVEV (reference sequence). The CDR3 runs to 16 residues. The V segment lost 6 bases and the J segment 7 bases; nucleotides outside the gene matches: 15. CDR3 sequence: CASSQTGLAGEKEQYF. CDR3 in DNA: TGTGCCAGCAGCCAAACGGGGCTAGCGGGAGAGAAGGAGCAGTACTTC.

The V gene is TRBV19, the J gene TRBJ2-7, with 7 bases lining up with TRBD1. J gave up 7 bases and V 5 bases, and 11 bases lay outside the gene matches. Germline CDR1 reads LNHDA; CDR2 reads SQIVND (reference sequence). CDR3 length: 14 amino acids. The CDR3 loop reads CASSPGTAEEEQYF. The CDR3, as DNA: TGTGCCAGTAGTCCCGGGACAGCGGAGGAAGAGCAGTACTTC.

The chain couples TRBV4-1 to TRBJ2-2; 10 bases agree with TRBD2. Trimming at V came to 5 bases and at J to 5 bases, leaving 8 bases not matched to a gene. The CDR3 length is 16 residues. In germline, CDR1 is MGHRA, CDR2 YSYEKL. The CDR3 DNA reads as TGCGCCAGCAGCGATCTCGGACTAGCGGAGACCGGGGAGCTGTTTTTT. It codes for CASSDLGLAETGELFF.

J is TRBJ2-1 and V is TRBV6-1; D is unclear. The CDR3 is 15 residues long. Deletions cut 2 bases from V and 0 bases from J, with 8 bases between. CDR1 and CDR2 (germline): MNHNS, SASEGT. CDR3 DNA: TGTGCCAGCAGTGAATTAGCATTCTCCTACAATGAGCAGTTCTTC. Translated, it gives CASSELAFSYNEQFF.

This chain uses TRBV4-2 with TRBJ2-7, with 10 bases aligning to TRBD2. Germline trimming cut 1 base from V and 5 bases from J; bases unmatched to any gene: 8. This CDR3 contains 16 residues. The germline V gene encodes CDR1 LGHNA and CDR2 YNFKEQ. DNA of the CDR3: TGTGCCAGCAGCCAAGTCTCCGGGACTAGCGTTCACGAGCAGTACTTC. This gives the protein CASSQVSGTSVHEQYF.

The chain is built from TRBV7-9 and TRBJ2-1, with TRBD2 matching 7 bases. The CDR3 consists of 15 residues. The germline V gene has CDR1 SEHNR and CDR2 FQNEAQ (reference sequence). The junction had 6 bases not matched to a gene; V was cut back by 5 bases and J by 2 bases. DNA of the CDR3: TGTGCCAGCAGCCCAACTAGCGCAGCCTACAATGAGCAGTTCTTC. This encodes CASSPTSAAYNEQFF.

The V gene is TRBV28, the J gene TRBJ2-2; 16 bases agree with TRBD2. V was clipped by 5 bases and J by 0 bases; unmatched bases: 6. This CDR3 comprises 19 residues. Germline assignment: CDR1 MDHEN and CDR2 SYDVKM. The CDR3 region is CASSTWGLAGGPNTGELFF. DNA of the CDR3: TGTGCCAGCAGTACTTGGGGACTAGCGGGAGGGCCGAACACCGGGGAGCTGTTTTTT.

The V gene is TRBV7-8, the J gene TRBJ2-5; the match to TRBD2 covers 15 bases. The better agreement between TRBJ2-7 and the DNA end casts doubt on the J call. Germline loops: CDR1 SGHVS, CDR2 FQNEAQ. This CDR3 is 18 amino acids long. CDR3 in amino acids: CASSLARGLAGGAYEQYF. The CDR3 DNA follows: TGTGCCAGCAGCTTGGCCAGGGGACTAGCGGGAGGCGCCTACGAGCAGTACTTC.

The chain uses TRBV30 and TRBJ2-1; D gene unclear. Trimming removed 0 bases from V and 0 bases from J, with 6 bases in between. The CDR3 is 14 amino acids. The germline gives CDR1 GTSNPN, CDR2 SVGIG (reference sequence). CDR3: CAWSVKSSYNEQFF. CDR3 sequence (DNA): TGTGCCTGGAGTGTAAAGAGCTCCTACAATGAGCAGTTCTTC.

The CDR3 spells CASSLELAGTGELFF. For the CDR3, the DNA is TGCGCCAGCAGCTTGGAACTAGCGGGGACCGGGGAGCTGTTTTTT. The chain uses TRBV5-1 and TRBJ2-2; TRBD2 agrees at 10 bases. Germline V gene data show CDR1 as SGHRS and CDR2 as YFSETQ. The CDR3 sequence is 15 residues long. After removal of 0 bases from V and 5 bases from J, the junction contained 1 base not matched to a gene.

V gene TRBV5-5 combines with J gene TRBJ2-1; 7 nucleotides line up with TRBD1. V lost 2 bases and J lost 9; bases outside the gene matches: 11. The CDR3 runs 15 residues. Germline V CDR1 and CDR2: SGHKS, YYEKEE (reference sequence). In DNA, the CDR3 is TGTGCCAGCAGCTTTTCATTTGACAGGGAAGGTGAGCAGTTCTTC. It specifies CASSFSFDREGEQFF.

The rearrangement uses TRBV2 and TRBJ2-2; 13 positions agree with TRBD2. V shed 10 bases, J shed 5 bases, and the junction held 13 bases outside the gene matches. Germline V gene data show CDR1 as SNHLY and CDR2 as FYNNEI. This CDR3 contains 17 residues. The CDR3 spells CATTSGLAGVGTGELFF. For the CDR3, the DNA is TGTGCCACCACCTCCGGACTAGCGGGAGTCGGAACCGGGGAGCTGTTTTTT.

The V call is TRBV2, the J call TRBJ2-7; a possible D gene is TRBD1 (6 bases). Germline CDR1 SNHLY, CDR2 FYNNEI. Deletions cut 5 bases from V and 4 bases from J, with 9 bases between. There are 12 residues in the CDR3. This CDR3 is CASSSQGYEQYF. The DNA of the CDR3 is TGTGCCAGCAGTTCACAGGGTTACGAGCAGTACTTC.

The chain combines TRBV7-3 with TRBJ2-3; 7 nucleotides agree with TRBD2. With 5 bases clipped from V and 6 bases from J, the junction kept 11 bases outside the gene matches. This CDR3 is built from 15 residues. The germline V gene encodes CDR1 SGHTA and CDR2 FQGTGA. The CDR3 nucleotides are TGTGCCAGCAGCCCCCTCGGCGGGAGCCTTGATACGCAGTATTTT. This codes for CASSPLGGSLDTQYF.

V is TRBV7-2 and J is TRBJ2-1; 13 bases map to TRBD2. Trimming removed 1 base from V and 2 bases from J; junction bases left unmatched: 8. The CDR3 has 19 amino acids. CDR1 is SGHTA, CDR2 FQGNSA, per germline. The CDR3 DNA reads TGTGCCAGCAGCTTAGGCCGGACTAGCGGGAGCGGGGCCTACAATGAGCAGTTCTTC. Amino acid sequence: CASSLGRTSGSGAYNEQFF.

The chain has TRBV30 and TRBJ2-1, with D perhaps TRBD2 (5 bases). Germline V gene sequence: CDR1 GTSNPN, CDR2 SVGIG (reference sequence). Trimming left V 4 bases short and J 0 bases short, with 13 bases between. This CDR3 is built from 15 residues. CDR3 nucleotide sequence: TGTGCCTGGAAGAAACCACGGGACTCCTACAATGAGCAGTTCTTC. Residues: CAWKKPRDSYNEQFF. Based on the CDR3 plus reference TRBV30 and TRBJ2-1, the full variable domain is SQTIHQWPATLVQPVGSPLSLECTVEGTSNPNLYWYRQAAGRGLQLLFYSVGIGQISSEVPQNLSASRPQDRQFILSSKKLLLSDSGFYLCAWKKPRDSYNEQFFGPGTRLTVL.

The V and J genes are TRBV5-5 and TRBJ2-1, with 8 nucleotides matching TRBD1. CDR3 size: 15 residues. In germline, CDR1 is SGHKS, CDR2 YYEKEE (reference sequence). V trimming: 1 base; J trimming: 7 bases; junction bases outside the gene matches: 7. The CDR3 reads CASSLRTGSGNEQFF. CDR3 sequence (DNA): TGTGCCAGCAGCTTGAGGACAGGGTCCGGGAATGAGCAGTTCTTC. Full variable domain (remainder filled in from reference TRBV5-5 and TRBJ2-1): DAGVTQSPTHLIKTRGQQVTLRCSPISGHKSVSWYQQVLGQGPQFIFQYYEKEERGRGNFPDRFSARQFPNYSSELNVNALLLGDSALYLCASSLRTGSGNEQFFGPGTRLTVL.

This chain joins TRBV13 and TRBJ2-7; maybe TRBD2 (7 bases). CDR1 and CDR2 (germline): PRHDT, FYEKMQ (reference sequence). V was clipped by 5 bases and J by 1 base, with 18 bases between them. This CDR3 contains 16 residues. CDR3 nucleotide sequence: TGTGCCAGCAGCCTATACCTAGGGGGGGTATCCTACGAGCAGTACTTC. Protein: CASSLYLGGVSYEQYF.

V is TRBV4-1 and J is TRBJ2-7; possible D gene TRBD1, 5 bases. The CDR3 is made up of 18 amino acids. The V gene's germline CDR1 is MGHRA and CDR2 YSYEKL. Trimming stripped 1 base from V and 5 bases from J, with 24 bases between. The CDR3 coding sequence is TGCGCCAGCAGCCAAGGCCGATCGAGAGGCAGGGCTAATGACGAGCAGTACTTC. This encodes CASSQGRSRGRANDEQYF.